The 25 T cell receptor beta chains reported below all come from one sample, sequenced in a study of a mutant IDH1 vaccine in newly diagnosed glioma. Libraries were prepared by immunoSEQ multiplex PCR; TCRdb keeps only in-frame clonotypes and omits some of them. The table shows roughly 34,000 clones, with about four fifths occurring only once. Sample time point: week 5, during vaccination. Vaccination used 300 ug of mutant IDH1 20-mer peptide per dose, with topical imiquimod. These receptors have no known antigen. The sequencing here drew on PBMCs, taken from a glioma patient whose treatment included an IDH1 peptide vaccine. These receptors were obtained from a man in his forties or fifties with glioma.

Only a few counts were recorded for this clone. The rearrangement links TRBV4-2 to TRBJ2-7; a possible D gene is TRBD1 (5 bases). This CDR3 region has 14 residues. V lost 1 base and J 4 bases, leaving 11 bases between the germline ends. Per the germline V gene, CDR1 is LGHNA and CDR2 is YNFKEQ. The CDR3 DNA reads TGTGCCAGCAGCCAAGGGCAGGGTGATTACGAGCAGTACTTC. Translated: CASSQGQGDYEQYF.

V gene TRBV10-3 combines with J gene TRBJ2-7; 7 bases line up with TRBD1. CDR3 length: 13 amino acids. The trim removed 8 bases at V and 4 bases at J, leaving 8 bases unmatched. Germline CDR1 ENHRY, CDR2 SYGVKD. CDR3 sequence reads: CAISETGLYEQYF. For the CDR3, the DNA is TGTGCCATCTCTGAGACAGGGTTGTACGAGCAGTACTTC.

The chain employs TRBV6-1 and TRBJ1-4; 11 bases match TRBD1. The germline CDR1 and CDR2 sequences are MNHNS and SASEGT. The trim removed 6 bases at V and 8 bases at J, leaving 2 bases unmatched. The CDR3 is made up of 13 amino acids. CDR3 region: CASRDRGREKLFF. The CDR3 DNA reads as TGTGCCAGCAGGGACAGGGGGCGCGAAAAACTGTTTTTT.

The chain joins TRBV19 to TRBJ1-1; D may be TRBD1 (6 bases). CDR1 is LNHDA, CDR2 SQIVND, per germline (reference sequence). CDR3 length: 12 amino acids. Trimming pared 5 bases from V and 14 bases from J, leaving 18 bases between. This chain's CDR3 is CASSAWTAERFF. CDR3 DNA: TGTGCCAGTAGTGCCTGGACAGCTGAAAGATTCTTT.

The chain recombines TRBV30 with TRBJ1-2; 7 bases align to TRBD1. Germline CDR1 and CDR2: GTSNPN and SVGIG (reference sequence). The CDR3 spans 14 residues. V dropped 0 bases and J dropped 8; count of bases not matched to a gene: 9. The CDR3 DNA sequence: TGTGCCTGGAGTGTAAAAGGGGGCGAAATGGGCTACACCTTC. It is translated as CAWSVKGGEMGYTF.

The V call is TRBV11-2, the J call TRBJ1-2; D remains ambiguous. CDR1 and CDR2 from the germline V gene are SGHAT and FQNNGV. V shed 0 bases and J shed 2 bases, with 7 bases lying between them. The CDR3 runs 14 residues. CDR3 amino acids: CASSLDPGNYGYTF. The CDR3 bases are TGTGCCAGCAGCTTAGACCCCGGAAACTATGGCTACACCTTC.

Here the CDR3 reads CASSPLGGGYGYTF. The CDR3, as DNA: TGTGCCAGCAGTCCGCTCGGGGGTGGCTATGGCTACACCTTC. This rearrangement joins TRBV6-5 to TRBJ1-2; possibly TRBD1 for D (5 bases). Per the germline V gene, CDR1 is MNHEY and CDR2 is SVGAGI. The V end was cut by 5 bases, the J end by 4 bases, with 14 bases between. The CDR3 runs to 14 residues.

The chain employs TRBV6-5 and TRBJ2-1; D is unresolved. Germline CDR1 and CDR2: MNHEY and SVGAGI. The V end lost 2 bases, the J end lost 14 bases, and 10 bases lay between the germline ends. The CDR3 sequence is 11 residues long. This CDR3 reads CASSYALNEFF. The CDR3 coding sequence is TGTGCCAGCAGTTACGCCCTAAACGAGTTCTTC.

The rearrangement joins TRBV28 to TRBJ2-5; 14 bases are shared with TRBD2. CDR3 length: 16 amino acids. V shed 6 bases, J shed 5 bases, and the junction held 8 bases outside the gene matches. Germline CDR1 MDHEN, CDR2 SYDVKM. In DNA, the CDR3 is TGTGCCAGCAGGGGGACTAGCGGGAGAAGGGGGGAGACCCAGTACTTC. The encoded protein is CASRGTSGRRGETQYF.

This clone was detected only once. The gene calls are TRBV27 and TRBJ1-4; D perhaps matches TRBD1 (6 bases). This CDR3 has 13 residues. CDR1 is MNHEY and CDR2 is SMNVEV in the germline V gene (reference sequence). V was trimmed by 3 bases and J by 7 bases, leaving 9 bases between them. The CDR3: CASSFGGAEKLFF. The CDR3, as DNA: TGTGCCAGCAGTTTCGGGGGGGCTGAAAAACTGTTTTTT.

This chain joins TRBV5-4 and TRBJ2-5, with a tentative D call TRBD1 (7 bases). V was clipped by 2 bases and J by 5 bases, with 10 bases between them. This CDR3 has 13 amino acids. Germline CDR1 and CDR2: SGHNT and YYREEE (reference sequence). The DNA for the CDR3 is TGTGCCAGCAGCTTCCCAGGGGGGGAGACCCAGTACTTC. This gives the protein CASSFPGGETQYF.

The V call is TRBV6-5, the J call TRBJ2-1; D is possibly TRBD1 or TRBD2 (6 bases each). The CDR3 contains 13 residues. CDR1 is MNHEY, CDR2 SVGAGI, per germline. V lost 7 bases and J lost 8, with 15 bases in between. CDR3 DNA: TGTGCCAGCAATCGGGGGCGCTTGGATGAGCAGTTCTTC. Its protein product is CASNRGRLDEQFF.

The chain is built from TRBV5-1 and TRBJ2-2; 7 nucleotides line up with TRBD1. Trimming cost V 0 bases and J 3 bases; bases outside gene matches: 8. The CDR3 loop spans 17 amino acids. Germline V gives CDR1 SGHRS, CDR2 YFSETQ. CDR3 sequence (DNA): TGCGCCAGCAGCTTGGACAGGGGCCCGGCGGACACCGGGGAGCTGTTTTTT. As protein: CASSLDRGPADTGELFF. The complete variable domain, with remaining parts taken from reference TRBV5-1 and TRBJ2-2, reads KAGVTQTPRYLIKTRGQQVTLSCSPISGHRSVSWYQQTPGQGLQFLFEYFSETQRNKGNFPGRFSGRQFSNSRSEMNVSTLELGDSALYLCASSLDRGPADTGELFFGEGSRLTVL.

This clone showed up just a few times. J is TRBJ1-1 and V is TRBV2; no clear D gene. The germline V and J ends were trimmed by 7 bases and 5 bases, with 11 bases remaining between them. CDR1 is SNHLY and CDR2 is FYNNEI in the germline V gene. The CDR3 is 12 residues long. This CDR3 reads CASTPEETEAFF. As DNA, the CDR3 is TGTGCCAGCACTCCTGAGGAGACTGAAGCTTTCTTT. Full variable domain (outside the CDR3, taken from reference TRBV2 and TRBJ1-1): EPEVTQTPSHQVTQMGQEVILRCVPISNHLYFYWYRQILGQKVEFLVSFYNNEISEKSEIFDDQFSVERPDGSNFTLKIRSTKLEDSAMYFCASTPEETEAFFGQGTRLTVV.

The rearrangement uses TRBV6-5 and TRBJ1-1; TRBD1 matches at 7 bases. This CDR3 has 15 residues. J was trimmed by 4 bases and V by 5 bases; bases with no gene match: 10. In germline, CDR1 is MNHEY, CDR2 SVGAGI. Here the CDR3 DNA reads TGTGCCAGCAGTACTCCCGACAGGGCTGGCACTGAAGCTTTCTTT. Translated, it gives CASSTPDRAGTEAFF.

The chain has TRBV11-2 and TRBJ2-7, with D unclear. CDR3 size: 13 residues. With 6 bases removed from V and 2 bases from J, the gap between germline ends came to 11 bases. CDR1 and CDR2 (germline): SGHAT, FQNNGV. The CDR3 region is CASRGLTTYEQYF. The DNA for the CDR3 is TGTGCCAGCAGAGGCTTGACCACCTACGAGCAGTACTTC.

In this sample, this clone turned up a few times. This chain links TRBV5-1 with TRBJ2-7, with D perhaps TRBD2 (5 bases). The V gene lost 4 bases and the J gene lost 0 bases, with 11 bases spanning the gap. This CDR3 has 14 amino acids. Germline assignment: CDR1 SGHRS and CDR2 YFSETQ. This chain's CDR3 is CASSRDYLSYEQYF. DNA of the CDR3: TGCGCCAGCAGCAGAGACTACCTCTCCTACGAGCAGTACTTC.

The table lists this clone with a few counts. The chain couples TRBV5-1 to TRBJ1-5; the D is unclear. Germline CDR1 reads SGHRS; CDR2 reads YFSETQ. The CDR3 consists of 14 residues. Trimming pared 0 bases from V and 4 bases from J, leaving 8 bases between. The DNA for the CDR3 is TGCGCCAGCAGCTTGGCGGGCCCTAATCAGCCCCAGCATTTT. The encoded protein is CASSLAGPNQPQHF. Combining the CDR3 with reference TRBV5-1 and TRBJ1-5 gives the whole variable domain KAGVTQTPRYLIKTRGQQVTLSCSPISGHRSVSWYQQTPGQGLQFLFEYFSETQRNKGNFPGRFSGRQFSNSRSEMNVSTLELGDSALYLCASSLAGPNQPQHFGDGTRLSIL.

The CDR3 nucleotides read TGTGCCTGGAGTCCGGGGTACACTGAAGCTTTCTTT. This translates into CAWSPGYTEAFF. V gene TRBV30 combines with J gene TRBJ1-1; D gene ambiguous. V dropped 2 bases and J dropped 3 bases, with 7 bases sitting between them. The CDR3 extends over 12 amino acids. Germline CDR1 GTSNPN, CDR2 SVGIG (reference sequence).

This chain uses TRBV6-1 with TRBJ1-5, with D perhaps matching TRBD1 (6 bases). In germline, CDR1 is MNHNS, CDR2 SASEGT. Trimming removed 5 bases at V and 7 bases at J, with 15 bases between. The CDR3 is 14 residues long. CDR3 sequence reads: CASSSRGGSQPQHF. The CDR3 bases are TGTGCCAGCAGTTCCAGGGGCGGGAGCCAGCCCCAGCATTTT.

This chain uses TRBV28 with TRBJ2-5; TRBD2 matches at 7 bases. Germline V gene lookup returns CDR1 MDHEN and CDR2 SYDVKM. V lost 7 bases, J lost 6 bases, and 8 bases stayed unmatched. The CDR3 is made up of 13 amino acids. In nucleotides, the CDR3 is TGTGCCAGCAACACCGCGGGGGTTCAGACCCAGTACTTC. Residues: CASNTAGVQTQYF. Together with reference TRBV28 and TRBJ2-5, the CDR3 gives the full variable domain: DVKVTQSSRYLVKRTGEKVFLECVQDMDHENMFWYRQDPGLGLRLIYFSYDVKMKEKGDIPEGYSVSREKKERFSLILESASTNQTSMYLCASNTAGVQTQYFGPGTRLLVL.

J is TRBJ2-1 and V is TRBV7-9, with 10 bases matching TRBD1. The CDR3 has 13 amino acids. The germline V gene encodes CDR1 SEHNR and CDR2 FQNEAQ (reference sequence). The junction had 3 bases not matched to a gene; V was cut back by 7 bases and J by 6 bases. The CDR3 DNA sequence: TGTGCCAGCATCTGGACAGGGGGCAATGAGCAGTTCTTC. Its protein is CASIWTGGNEQFF.

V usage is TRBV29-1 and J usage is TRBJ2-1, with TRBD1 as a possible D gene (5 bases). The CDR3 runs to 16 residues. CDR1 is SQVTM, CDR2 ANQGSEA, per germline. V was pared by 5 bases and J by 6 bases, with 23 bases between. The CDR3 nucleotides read TGCAGCGTTTCGCCCTACAGGTCCCAGGCCACCAATGAGCAGTTCTTC. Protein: CSVSPYRSQATNEQFF.

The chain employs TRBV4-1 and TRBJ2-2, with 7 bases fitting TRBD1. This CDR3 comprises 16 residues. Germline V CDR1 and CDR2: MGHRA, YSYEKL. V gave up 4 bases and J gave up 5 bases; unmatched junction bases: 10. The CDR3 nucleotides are TGCGCCAGCAGCCGTTCGGGACAGTTGGGGACCGGGGAGCTGTTTTTT. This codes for CASSRSGQLGTGELFF.

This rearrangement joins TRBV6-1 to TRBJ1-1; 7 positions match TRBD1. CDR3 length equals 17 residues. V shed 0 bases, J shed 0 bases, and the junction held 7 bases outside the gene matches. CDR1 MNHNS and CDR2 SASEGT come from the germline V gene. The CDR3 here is CASSEAGTAYMNTEAFF. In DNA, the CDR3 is TGTGCCAGCAGTGAAGCCGGGACAGCCTACATGAACACTGAAGCTTTCTTT.